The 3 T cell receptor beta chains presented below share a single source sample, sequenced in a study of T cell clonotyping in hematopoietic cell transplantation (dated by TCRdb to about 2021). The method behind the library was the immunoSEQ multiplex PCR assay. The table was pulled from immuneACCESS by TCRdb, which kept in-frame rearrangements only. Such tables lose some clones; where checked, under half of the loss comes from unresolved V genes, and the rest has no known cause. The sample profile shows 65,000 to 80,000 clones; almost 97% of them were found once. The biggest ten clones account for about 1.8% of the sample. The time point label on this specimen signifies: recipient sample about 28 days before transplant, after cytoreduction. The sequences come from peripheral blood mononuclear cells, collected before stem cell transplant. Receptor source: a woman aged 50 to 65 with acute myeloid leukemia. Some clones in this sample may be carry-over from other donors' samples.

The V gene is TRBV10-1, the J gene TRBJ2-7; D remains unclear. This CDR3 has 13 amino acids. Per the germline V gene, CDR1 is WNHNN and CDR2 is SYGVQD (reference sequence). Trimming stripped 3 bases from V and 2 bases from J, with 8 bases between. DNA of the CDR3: TGCGCCAGCAGTGATGGGGATACCTACGAGCAGTACTTC. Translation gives CASSDGDTYEQYF.

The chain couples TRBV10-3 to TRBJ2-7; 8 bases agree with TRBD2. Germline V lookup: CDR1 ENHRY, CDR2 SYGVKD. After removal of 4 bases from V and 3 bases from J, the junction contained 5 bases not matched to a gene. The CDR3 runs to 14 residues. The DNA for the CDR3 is TGTGCCATCAGTGCAGCGGGAGTAATCTACGAGCAGTACTTC. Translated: CAISAAGVIYEQYF.

The CDR3 DNA reads as TGTGCCAGCAGCCGTCGACCGAGTACCGCGAACACCGGGGAGCTGTTTTTT. Its protein is CASSRRPSTANTGELFF. This rearrangement joins TRBV7-8 to TRBJ2-2; D call uncertain. The CDR3 runs to 17 residues. Trimming removed 5 bases at V and 0 bases at J, with 16 bases between. From germline, CDR1 is SGHVS and CDR2 FQNEAQ.